Each of the 32 T cell receptor beta chains below was sequenced from the same sample in a study of cytomegalovirus exposure and HLA in healthy donors. Amplification used 60 Vbeta primers and 13 Jbeta primers. Sequenced by immunoSEQ multiplex PCR; TCRdb stores in-frame clones only, minus some. The sample contains around 31,000 clones, about 66% of which appear only once. The source material was PBMCs. Source of these receptors: a male donor in good health and CMV-seropositive.

J is TRBJ1-5 and V is TRBV7-8; 8 bases align to TRBD1. The junction had 4 bases not matched to a gene; V was cut back by 0 bases and J by 6 bases. CDR3 size: 15 residues. CDR1 SGHVS and CDR2 FQNEAQ come from the germline V gene. The CDR3 is CASSLAGQGGQPQHF. The DNA of the CDR3 is TGTGCCAGCAGCTTAGCCGGACAGGGAGGTCAGCCCCAGCATTTT.

The chain couples TRBV30 to TRBJ2-7; D may be TRBD2 (6 bases). V shed 0 bases and J shed 5 bases, with 17 bases lying between them. Germline CDR1 GTSNPN, CDR2 SVGIG (reference sequence). CDR3 size: 15 residues. The DNA of the CDR3 is TGTGCCTGGAGTGTCGGGCAGGGCGGGAAGAACGAGCAGTACTTC. Encoded protein: CAWSVGQGGKNEQYF.

This clone was detected only a few times. The chain joins TRBV5-1 to TRBJ2-3; D not certain. The CDR3 extends over 12 amino acids. Trimming took off 3 bases at V and 2 bases at J, with 4 bases between the two ends. Germline CDR1 reads SGHRS; CDR2 reads YFSETQ. The CDR3 sequence: CASSSNTDTQYF. CDR3 in DNA: TGCGCCAGCAGCTCCAACACAGATACGCAGTATTTT.

The gene calls are TRBV7-9 and TRBJ2-7; 7 bases are shared with TRBD2. The CDR3 totals 15 residues. Looked up from germline, CDR1 is SEHNR and CDR2 is FQNEAQ (reference sequence). After removal of 0 bases from V and 6 bases from J, the junction contained 8 bases not matched to a gene. The CDR3 bases are TGTGCCAGCAGCTTAGCGGGACTACCTGGGGCCGAGCAGTACTTC. This translates into CASSLAGLPGAEQYF.

This clone came up a few times. V gene TRBV30 combines with J gene TRBJ2-5; 11 bases line up with TRBD2. With 4 bases clipped from V and 2 bases from J, the junction kept 9 bases outside the gene matches. CDR3 length: 16 amino acids. CDR1 is GTSNPN and CDR2 is SVGIG in the germline V gene (reference sequence). CDR3 amino acids: CAWTVTGTSGQETQYF. The CDR3 nucleotides read TGTGCCTGGACCGTAACCGGGACTAGCGGTCAAGAGACCCAGTACTTC.

This clone has more than one count but fewer than ten. This chain connects TRBV5-6 to TRBJ1-1; D possibly corresponds to TRBD1 (6 bases). Germline lookup yields CDR1 SGHDT and CDR2 YYEEEE. V shed 4 bases and J shed 1 base, with 11 bases lying between them. The CDR3 runs 14 residues. In DNA, the CDR3 is TGTGCCAGCAGCCTAGCGGGACAGAACACTGAAGCTTTCTTT. It codes for CASSLAGQNTEAFF.

The chain joins TRBV13 to TRBJ1-1, with unresolved D. The V gene's germline CDR1 is PRHDT and CDR2 FYEKMQ (reference sequence). Trimming shortened V by 5 bases and J by 1 base, and 5 bases separated the two germline ends. This CDR3 is built from 12 residues. Written as DNA, the CDR3 is TGTGCCAGCAGCCCCGGGAACACTGAAGCTTTCTTT. Protein sequence: CASSPGNTEAFF.

The gene calls are TRBV5-1 and TRBJ2-7; the D gene is possibly TRBD2 (5 bases). Germline V gives CDR1 SGHRS, CDR2 YFSETQ. CDR3 length: 15 residues. Trimming pared 4 bases from V and 5 bases from J, leaving 19 bases between. The CDR3 sequence: CASSLMYPTEDEQYF. The CDR3 nucleotides are TGCGCCAGCAGCCTCATGTACCCCACGGAGGACGAGCAGTACTTC. The full variable domain, in which reference TRBV5-1 and TRBJ2-7 provide the parts outside the CDR3, is KAGVTQTPRYLIKTRGQQVTLSCSPISGHRSVSWYQQTPGQGLQFLFEYFSETQRNKGNFPGRFSGRQFSNSRSEMNVSTLELGDSALYLCASSLMYPTEDEQYFGPGTRLTVT.

This chain uses TRBV11-2 with TRBJ2-1; no firm D call. Germline V gene sequence: CDR1 SGHAT, CDR2 FQNNGV. The CDR3 is 11 residues long. Trimming left V 5 bases short and J 7 bases short, with 6 bases between. CDR3 nucleotides: TGTGCCAGCAGCCCGGGTAATGAGCAGTTCTTC. Amino acids: CASSPGNEQFF.

Points on this clone: One end of the junction varies from germline; a read error may be responsible. The chain uses TRBV5-1 and TRBJ2-3; a possible D gene is TRBD2 (5 bases). This CDR3 is built from 15 residues. From germline, CDR1 is SGHRS and CDR2 YFSETQ. Written as DNA, the CDR3 is TGCGCTAGCAAGGGCGGGTCGAGGTGGACAGATACGCAGTATTTT. Its protein is CASKGGSRWTDTQYF.

The V call is TRBV29-1, the J call TRBJ1-5; 9 bases are shared with TRBD1. The junction had 5 bases not matched to a gene; V was cut back by 4 bases and J by 4 bases. Germline V gene sequence: CDR1 SQVTM, CDR2 ANQGSEA. The CDR3 has 14 residues. CDR3 nucleotide sequence: TGCAGCGTTGTATTACAGGGGGCAAATCAGCCCCAGCATTTT. Encoded protein: CSVVLQGANQPQHF.

This clone was detected once. The chain is built from TRBV9 and TRBJ2-3, with 7 bases lining up with TRBD1. J gave up 3 bases and V 3 bases, and 7 bases lay outside the gene matches. Germline values: CDR1 SGDLS, CDR2 YYNGEE. The CDR3 is made up of 15 amino acids. The CDR3 nucleotides read TGTGCCAGCAGCGATCCGGGACAGCTAACAGATACGCAGTATTTT. Amino acid sequence: CASSDPGQLTDTQYF.

This clone has more than one count but fewer than ten. The rearrangement links TRBV2 to TRBJ1-2, with D unclear. Trimming took 0 bases from V and 0 from J, leaving 5 bases between them. Germline V lookup: CDR1 SNHLY, CDR2 FYNNEI. The CDR3 runs to 14 residues. CDR3 residues: CASSEARPNYGYTF. Here the CDR3 DNA reads TGTGCCAGCAGTGAAGCGCGGCCTAACTATGGCTACACCTTC.

This clone was detected only a few times. Other nucleotide sequences from this sample produce the same CDR3. V is TRBV5-4 and J is TRBJ1-1; 7 bases match TRBD1. V lost 2 bases to trimming and J lost 2 bases; unmatched junction nucleotides: 6. This CDR3 spans 15 amino acids. Germline V gene lookup returns CDR1 SGHNT and CDR2 YYREEE (reference sequence). CDR3 residues: CASSLLQGSNTEAFF. CDR3 in DNA: TGTGCCAGCAGCTTATTACAGGGGTCTAACACTGAAGCTTTCTTT.

The table lists this clone with a count of one. The genes are TRBV10-1 and TRBJ1-1; D is unclear. Germline CDR1 is WNHNN and CDR2 is SYGVQD (reference sequence). Trimming took off 6 bases at V and 1 base at J, with 15 bases between the two ends. CDR3 length: 15 residues. CDR3 region: CASSPPVRWNTEAFF. CDR3 bases: TGCGCCAGCAGCCCCCCCGTCCGGTGGAACACTGAAGCTTTCTTT.

The chain joins TRBV10-3 to TRBJ1-1; 7 bases are a match to TRBD1. V lost 7 bases to trimming and J lost 3 bases; unmatched junction nucleotides: 8. Germline lookup yields CDR1 ENHRY and CDR2 SYGVKD. There are 14 residues in the CDR3. The CDR3 DNA reads TGTGCCATCAACAAGGGGGCGAGGTACACTGAAGCTTTCTTT. Translated, it gives CAINKGARYTEAFF.

V usage is TRBV10-3 and J usage is TRBJ2-3, with D perhaps TRBD2 (6 bases). The V end was cut by 2 bases, the J end by 3 bases, with 6 bases between. CDR1 and CDR2 (germline): ENHRY, SYGVKD. This CDR3 is 13 amino acids long. The CDR3 region is CAISERETDTQYF. Here the CDR3 DNA reads TGTGCCATCAGTGAGCGGGAGACAGATACGCAGTATTTT.

The rearrangement uses TRBV28 and TRBJ2-1; 8 bases match TRBD2. From germline, CDR1 is MDHEN and CDR2 SYDVKM. CDR3 size: 20 residues. V lost 4 bases, J lost 5 bases, and 22 bases stayed unmatched. DNA of the CDR3: TGTGCCAGCAGTTCATATTGGGTACGGACTAGCCCTCGAACTAACAATGAGCAGTTCTTC. Its translation is CASSSYWVRTSPRTNNEQFF.

The chain links TRBV2 to TRBJ1-1; no definite D call. This CDR3 has 13 amino acids. The V end lost 6 bases, the J end lost 1 base, and 9 bases lay between the germline ends. Germline V gene data show CDR1 as SNHLY and CDR2 as FYNNEI. CDR3 loop: CASRRTENTEAFF. Here the CDR3 DNA reads TGTGCCAGCAGGAGGACTGAGAACACTGAAGCTTTCTTT.

The chain uses TRBV10-3 and TRBJ1-1, with a tentative D call TRBD1 (6 bases). Trimming pared 10 bases from V and 2 bases from J, leaving 11 bases between. The CDR3 is 12 residues long. Germline values: CDR1 ENHRY, CDR2 SYGVKD. The CDR3 DNA is TGTGCCACCGCAGGGGTAAACACTGAAGCTTTCTTT. This gives the protein CATAGVNTEAFF.

The chain uses TRBV15 and TRBJ1-2, with 7 bases that match TRBD1. V gave up 4 bases and J gave up 4 bases; unmatched junction bases: 12. CDR1 is LNHNV and CDR2 is YYDKDF in the germline V gene (reference sequence). The CDR3 covers 16 residues. The CDR3 region has the DNA TGTGCCACCAGCAAATTTCCCGGACAGGTTGGCTATGGCTACACCTTC. It codes for CATSKFPGQVGYGYTF.

The V gene is TRBV2, the J gene TRBJ1-5; possibly TRBD1 for D (6 bases). Trimming removed 6 bases at V and 6 bases at J, with 15 bases between. The V gene's germline CDR1 is SNHLY and CDR2 FYNNEI. This CDR3 comprises 14 residues. The DNA for the CDR3 is TGTGCCAGCAGCGCTGCAGGGGTCGTTCAGCCCCAGCATTTT. Protein product: CASSAAGVVQPQHF.

The sample holds one count of this clone. V and J are TRBV29-1 and TRBJ2-1; 8 bases fit TRBD2. The CDR3 has 13 residues. The V gene's germline CDR1 is SQVTM and CDR2 ANQGSEA. The junction had 8 bases not matched to a gene; V was cut back by 4 bases and J by 9 bases. The CDR3, as DNA: TGCAGCGTTGTAAAAGCGGGAGCAGGTGAGCAGTTCTTC. Protein product: CSVVKAGAGEQFF.

This clone was recorded a few times. The CDR3 here is CASSPPPTGTGANVLTF. In nucleotides, the CDR3 is TGTGCCAGCAGCCCTCCCCCCACAGGGACTGGGGCCAACGTCCTGACTTTC. The genes are TRBV5-4 and TRBJ2-6, with a possible D match to TRBD1 (6 bases). This CDR3 spans 17 amino acids. In germline, CDR1 is SGHNT, CDR2 YYREEE (reference sequence). V dropped 4 bases and J dropped 2 bases, with 16 bases sitting between them.

DNA of the CDR3: TGCGCCAGCAGCTTGGGGGAGAGGGCAGATACGCAGTATTTT. This codes for CASSLGERADTQYF. The chain joins TRBV5-1 to TRBJ2-3; perhaps TRBD2 as D (5 bases). The CDR3 sequence is 14 residues long. Germline V lookup: CDR1 SGHRS, CDR2 YFSETQ. V lost 0 bases, J lost 4 bases, and 9 bases lay in between.

Only a few counts were recorded for this clone. The V gene is TRBV18, the J gene TRBJ2-5; TRBD1 aligns across 7 bases. The germline V gene has CDR1 KGHSH and CDR2 LQKENI. The CDR3 is 14 residues long. With V trimmed by 3 bases and J by 5 bases, 6 bases remained unmatched. The CDR3, as DNA: TGTGCCAGCTCACCGCAGGGGGTCGGGGAGACCCAGTACTTC. This gives the protein CASSPQGVGETQYF.

This clone was seen a single time. The chain combines TRBV5-1 with TRBJ2-2; the D gene is possibly TRBD2 (6 bases). Germline lookup yields CDR1 SGHRS and CDR2 YFSETQ. Trimming took 2 bases from V and 5 from J, leaving 10 bases between them. The CDR3 totals 14 residues. The CDR3 nucleotides read TGCGCCAGCAGCTTTATCGGGGGAACCGGGGAGCTGTTTTTT. Translation gives CASSFIGGTGELFF.

The chain couples TRBV7-2 to TRBJ1-5; tentative D call: TRBD1 (5 bases). This CDR3 spans 16 amino acids. Trimming stripped 1 base from V and 0 bases from J, with 10 bases between. In germline, CDR1 is SGHTA, CDR2 FQGNSA. CDR3 DNA sequence: TGTGCCAGCAGCTTAGGACAGTTACTTAGCAATCAGCCCCAGCATTTT. It encodes CASSLGQLLSNQPQHF. The whole variable domain, remainder taken from reference TRBV7-2 and TRBJ1-5, is GAGVSQSPSNKVTEKGKDVELRCDPISGHTALYWYRQSLGQGLEFLIYFQGNSAPDKSGLPSDRFSAERTGGSVSTLTIQRTQQEDSAVYLCASSLGQLLSNQPQHFGDGTRLSIL.

This chain joins TRBV4-1 and TRBJ1-5, with TRBD1 matching over 7 bases. The junction had 9 bases not matched to a gene; V was cut back by 3 bases and J by 4 bases. Looked up from germline, CDR1 is MGHRA and CDR2 is YSYEKL. The CDR3 loop spans 16 amino acids. Written as DNA, the CDR3 is TGCGCCAGCAGCCAGAGCCAGACAGGGCTTAATCAGCCCCAGCATTTT. Its protein product is CASSQSQTGLNQPQHF.

J is TRBJ1-3 and V is TRBV5-1; TRBD1 is a possible D gene (5 bases). The CDR3 length is 14 residues. Germline V gene lookup returns CDR1 SGHRS and CDR2 YFSETQ. The V end lost 4 bases, the J end lost 6 bases, and 14 bases lay between the germline ends. Here the CDR3 DNA reads TGCGCCAGCAGCCGGATGGGGGGAGCAAACACCATATATTTT. Translated, it gives CASSRMGGANTIYF.

The V call is TRBV29-1, the J call TRBJ2-4, with 9 bases aligning to TRBD1. This CDR3 contains 12 residues. With V trimmed by 6 bases and J by 5 bases, 2 bases remained unmatched. Germline values: CDR1 SQVTM, CDR2 ANQGSEA. The CDR3 spells CSVRDRENIQYF. DNA for the CDR3: TGCAGCGTAAGGGACAGGGAAAACATTCAGTACTTC.

This clone has just a few counts. This likely traces to a read error, being one base from a far larger clone. Other DNA sequences in this sample translate to the same CDR3. The chain employs TRBV7-3 and TRBJ1-1, with unresolved D. The CDR3 length is 13 residues. Looked up from germline, CDR1 is SGHTA and CDR2 is FQGTGA. Deletions cut 3 bases from V and 0 bases from J, with 5 bases between. CDR3 residues: CASSFTVNTEAFF. The CDR3 coding sequence is TGTGCCAGCAGCTTTACAGTGAACACTGAAGCTTTCTTT.